A selection of T cell receptor beta chains follows, all from one sample in a study of OX40 agonist ivuxolimab in advanced cancers. Here immunoSEQ multiplex PCR was the method, and the copy in TCRdb shows in-frame clones only, minus some. Of about 83,000 clones in the sample, roughly four fifths are singletons; the top ten hold roughly 1.8%. The sample here was CD4+ or CD8+ T cells sorted from blood, taken in a trial of the OX40 agonist ivuxolimab. The receptors here all came from an adult with an advanced solid tumor such as melanoma, head and neck, liver or kidney cancer. CDR3s include the opening cysteine and the closing phenylalanine or tryptophan. Each record gives: J gene, V gene, D gene, clone size, CDR3 protein, CDR3 DNA. The D gene is left open where the match is weak. Part of the rows lack a size; the others show once, few, many or a class for expanded clones.

TRBJ2-3 | TRBV27 | - | - | CASSLSVTTRTDTQYF | TGTGCCAGCAGTTTATCGGTGACTACTCGCACAGATACGCAGTATTTT
TRBJ1-2 | TRBV5-4 | TRBD1 | - | CASSLALQGAGYGYTF | TGTGCCAGCAGCTTGGCCCTGCAGGGGGCCGGCTATGGCTACACCTTC
TRBJ2-5 | TRBV2 | - | - | CASSEELPQETQYF | TGTGCCAGCAGTGAGGAATTACCTCAAGAGACCCAGTACTTC
TRBJ2-3 | TRBV28 | - | - | CASSLTPGSTDTQYF | TGTGCCAGCAGTCTCACCCCCGGTAGCACAGATACGCAGTATTTT
TRBJ1-2 | TRBV7-8 | - | - | CASSFGTKGGYTF | TGTGCCAGCAGCTTTGGGACCAAAGGGGGCTACACCTTC
TRBJ1-4 | TRBV7-2 | - | - | CASSLEPNEKLFF | TGTGCCAGCAGCTTAGAACCTAATGAAAAACTGTTTTTT
TRBJ2-2 | TRBV14 | - | - | CASSRRPTNTGELFF | TGTGCCAGCAGCCGCAGGCCCACGAACACCGGGGAGCTGTTTTTT
TRBJ2-3 | TRBV11-2 | - | - | CASSSTLQDTQYF | TGTGCCAGCAGCTCCACCCTACAAGATACGCAGTATTTT
TRBJ2-1 | TRBV28 | - | - | CASSSSFRNEQFF | TGTGCCAGCAGTTCTTCCTTTAGGAATGAGCAGTTCTTC
TRBJ2-1 | TRBV7-7 | - | few | CASSFGGQYNEQFF | TGTGCTAGCAGCTTTGGGGGTCAATACAATGAGCAGTTCTTC
TRBJ2-7 | TRBV11-2 | TRBD1 | - | CASSNPGQGDYEQYF | TGTGCCAGCAGTAACCCGGGACAGGGAGACTACGAGCAGTACTTC
TRBJ2-5 | TRBV28 | - | - | CASSLRWGLFGLSGETQYF | TGTGCCAGCAGTCTCCGCTGGGGGCTCTTCGGACTCAGCGGGGAGACCCAGTACTTC
TRBJ2-1 | TRBV7-3 | - | - | CASSFQASYNEQFF | TGTGCCAGCAGCTTTCAGGCCAGCTACAATGAGCAGTTCTTC
TRBJ2-5 | TRBV5-4 | - | - | CASSLYEGKTQYF | TGTGCCAGCAGCTTGTATGAGGGGAAGACCCAGTACTTC
TRBJ1-6 | TRBV4-2 | - | - | CASSPFVMASYNSPLHF | TGTGCCAGCAGCCCATTCGTCATGGCTTCCTATAATTCACCCCTCCACTTT
TRBJ2-3 | TRBV5-8 | - | once | CASSLVTSTDTQYF | TGTGCCAGCAGCTTGGTTACCAGCACAGATACGCAGTATTTT
TRBJ1-6 | TRBV19 | - | - | CASSDRFSPLHF | TGTGCCAGTAGTGATCGGTTTTCACCCCTCCACTTT
TRBJ2-7 | TRBV28 | - | - | CASSLHTGATAEQYF | TGTGCCAGCAGCCTACATACAGGAGCAACTGCCGAGCAGTACTTC
TRBJ1-3 | TRBV7-2 | - | few | CASSKDPRNTIYF | TGTGCCAGCAGCAAGGACCCGAGAAACACCATATATTTT
TRBJ1-2 | TRBV7-2 | - | - | CASSFWPGGVEYGYTF | TGTGCCAGCAGCTTTTGGCCCGGGGGGGTAGAGTATGGCTACACCTTC
TRBJ2-1 | TRBV7-2 | - | - | CASSPAADEQFF | TGTGCCAGCAGCCCAGCGGCCGATGAGCAGTTCTTC
TRBJ1-5 | TRBV19 | - | few | CASSMRETQPQHF | TGTGCCAGTAGTATGCGGGAGACTCAGCCCCAGCATTTT
TRBJ2-5 | TRBV10-3 | - | - | CAISEGVGYQETQYF | TGTGCCATCAGTGAAGGGGTGGGGTACCAAGAGACCCAGTACTTC
TRBJ2-3 | TRBV7-3 | - | - | CASSLAPGSTDTQYF | TGTGCCAGCAGCCTAGCGCCGGGGAGCACAGATACGCAGTATTTT
TRBJ2-7 | TRBV11-2 | - | once | CASSLRGLGEQYF | TGTGCCAGCAGCCTCAGGGGATTAGGCGAGCAGTACTTC
TRBJ1-2 | TRBV2 | TRBD1 | few | CASSPGTGSDYGYTF | TGTGCCAGCAGCCCCGGGACAGGGAGCGACTATGGCTACACCTTC
TRBJ2-5 | TRBV7-6 | TRBD1 | - | CASSLVGQGPEETQYF | TGTGCCAGCAGCTTAGTAGGACAGGGGCCGGAGGAGACCCAGTACTTC
TRBJ2-3 | TRBV27 | TRBD2 | once | CASSSGPPSGSLGTQYF | TGTGCCAGCAGTTCTGGGCCTCCTAGCGGGAGCTTGGGTACGCAGTATTTT
TRBJ2-3 | TRBV5-1 | - | - | CASSLPGAEDTQYF | TGCGCCAGCAGCTTGCCGGGGGCCGAAGATACGCAGTATTTT
TRBJ2-7 | TRBV10-3 | TRBD1 | - | CAILGTGPYEQYF | TGTGCCATTCTCGGGACAGGCCCCTACGAGCAGTACTTC
TRBJ2-7 | TRBV18 | - | - | CASSPKTVGDEQYF | TGTGCCAGCTCACCAAAAACGGTCGGGGACGAGCAGTACTTC
TRBJ1-1 | TRBV29-1 | TRBD1 | - | CSVGQGNTEAFF | TGCAGCGTTGGACAGGGGAACACTGAAGCTTTCTTT
TRBJ1-6 | TRBV5-1 | - | - | CASSFDRRDNNSPLHF | TGCGCCAGCAGCTTTGACAGGCGCGACAATAATTCACCCCTCCACTTT
TRBJ1-4 | TRBV25-1 | TRBD1 | - | CASSAHSDRGEKLFF | TGTGCCAGCAGTGCCCACTCGGACAGGGGGGAAAAACTGTTTTTT
TRBJ2-1 | TRBV5-1 | - | - | CASNPDRSYNEQFF | TGCGCCAGCAACCCTGATAGATCCTACAATGAGCAGTTCTTC
TRBJ1-1 | TRBV4-1 | - | - | CASSQEGGTEAFF | TGCGCCAGCAGCCAAGAAGGGGGGACTGAAGCTTTCTTT